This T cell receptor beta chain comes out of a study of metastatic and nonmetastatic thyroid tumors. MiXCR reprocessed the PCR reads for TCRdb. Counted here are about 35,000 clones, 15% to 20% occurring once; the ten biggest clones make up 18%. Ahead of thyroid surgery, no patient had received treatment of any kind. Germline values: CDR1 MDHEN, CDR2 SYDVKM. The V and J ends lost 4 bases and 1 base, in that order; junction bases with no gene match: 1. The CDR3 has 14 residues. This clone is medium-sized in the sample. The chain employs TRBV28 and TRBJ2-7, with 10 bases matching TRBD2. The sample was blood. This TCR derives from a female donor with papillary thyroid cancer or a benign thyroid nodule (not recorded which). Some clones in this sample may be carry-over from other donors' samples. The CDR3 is CASSSSGSSYEQYF. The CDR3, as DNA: TGTGCCAGCAGTTCTAGCGGGAGTTCCTACGAGCAGTACTTC.